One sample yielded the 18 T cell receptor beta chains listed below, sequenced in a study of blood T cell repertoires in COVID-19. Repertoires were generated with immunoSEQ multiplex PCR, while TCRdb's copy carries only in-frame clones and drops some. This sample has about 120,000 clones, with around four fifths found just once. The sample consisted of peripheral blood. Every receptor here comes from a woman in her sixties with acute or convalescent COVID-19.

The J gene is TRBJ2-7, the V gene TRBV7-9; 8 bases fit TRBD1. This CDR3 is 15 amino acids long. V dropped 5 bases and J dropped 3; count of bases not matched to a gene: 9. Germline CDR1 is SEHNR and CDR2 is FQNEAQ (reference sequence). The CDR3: CASSRGTGRLYEQYF. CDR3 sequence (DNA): TGTGCCAGCAGCCGCGGGACAGGACGTCTCTACGAGCAGTACTTC.

The CDR3 coding sequence is TGTGCCACCAGTGAGGCCCCGGGAACGGGGGGGATGAACACTGAAGCTTTCTTT. It encodes CATSEAPGTGGMNTEAFF. The chain couples TRBV24-1 to TRBJ1-1; tentative D call: TRBD1 (5 bases). The CDR3 covers 18 residues. V shed 4 bases and J shed 0 bases, with 20 bases lying between them. CDR1 KGHDR and CDR2 SFDVKD come from the germline V gene.

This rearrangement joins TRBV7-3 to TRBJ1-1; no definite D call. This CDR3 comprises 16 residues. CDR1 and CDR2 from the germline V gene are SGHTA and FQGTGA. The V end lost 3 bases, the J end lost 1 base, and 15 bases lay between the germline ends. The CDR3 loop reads CASSLYGWSGNTEAFF. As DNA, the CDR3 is TGTGCCAGCAGCTTGTACGGGTGGTCCGGGAACACTGAAGCTTTCTTT.

The CDR3 region is CASSQDQEANYGYTF. The CDR3 region has the DNA TGTGCCAGCAGCCAAGATCAAGAGGCTAACTATGGCTACACCTTC. The chain couples TRBV4-2 to TRBJ1-2; D not resolved. Germline lookup yields CDR1 LGHNA and CDR2 YNFKEQ. The length of the CDR3 is 15 residues. V shed 0 bases and J shed 0 bases, with 8 bases lying between them.

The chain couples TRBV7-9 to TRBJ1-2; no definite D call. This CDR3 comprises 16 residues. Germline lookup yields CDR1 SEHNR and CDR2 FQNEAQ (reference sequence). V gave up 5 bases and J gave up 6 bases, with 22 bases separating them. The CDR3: CASSPSRQTPGDGYTF. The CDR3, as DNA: TGTGCCAGCAGCCCCTCGAGACAAACTCCAGGCGATGGCTACACCTTC.

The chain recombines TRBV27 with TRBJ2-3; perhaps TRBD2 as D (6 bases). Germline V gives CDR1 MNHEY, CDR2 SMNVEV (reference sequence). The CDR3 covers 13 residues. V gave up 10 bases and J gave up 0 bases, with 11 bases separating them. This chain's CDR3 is CATAGTSTDTQYF. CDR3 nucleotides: TGTGCCACGGCAGGGACTAGCACAGATACGCAGTATTTT.

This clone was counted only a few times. CDR3 coding DNA: TGTGCCAGCCTAACAGGGAACTCCTACAATGAGCAGTTCTTC. Its translation is CASLTGNSYNEQFF. The chain carries TRBV6-6 and TRBJ2-1; D possibly corresponds to TRBD1 (6 bases). The V end lost 8 bases, the J end lost 0 bases, and 11 bases lay between the germline ends. From germline, CDR1 is MNHNY and CDR2 SVGAGI (reference sequence). CDR3 length: 14 residues.

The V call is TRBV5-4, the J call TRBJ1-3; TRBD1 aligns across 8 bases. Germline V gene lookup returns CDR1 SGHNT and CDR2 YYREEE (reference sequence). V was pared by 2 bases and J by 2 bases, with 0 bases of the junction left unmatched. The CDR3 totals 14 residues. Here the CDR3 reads CASSLQGAGNTIYF. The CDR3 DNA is TGTGCCAGCAGCTTACAGGGGGCTGGAAACACCATATATTTT.

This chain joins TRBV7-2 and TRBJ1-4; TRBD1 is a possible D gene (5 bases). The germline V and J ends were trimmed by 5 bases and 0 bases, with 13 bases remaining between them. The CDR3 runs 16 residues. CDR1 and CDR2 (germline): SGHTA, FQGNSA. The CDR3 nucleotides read TGTGCCAGCAGCCCGTCGACAGTAGCAACTAATGAAAAACTGTTTTTT. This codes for CASSPSTVATNEKLFF.

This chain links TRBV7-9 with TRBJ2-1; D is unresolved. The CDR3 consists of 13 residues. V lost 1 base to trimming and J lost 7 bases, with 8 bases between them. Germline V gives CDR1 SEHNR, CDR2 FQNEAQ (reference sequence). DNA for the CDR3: TGTGCCAGCAGCTTAGGGAGCGCAAATGAGCAGTTCTTC. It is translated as CASSLGSANEQFF.

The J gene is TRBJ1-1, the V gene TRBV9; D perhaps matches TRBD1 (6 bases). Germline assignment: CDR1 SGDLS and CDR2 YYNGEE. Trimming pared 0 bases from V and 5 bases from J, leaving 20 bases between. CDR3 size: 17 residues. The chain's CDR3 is CASSVGNSQGRDTEAFF. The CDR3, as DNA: TGTGCCAGCAGCGTAGGCAATTCCCAGGGGCGCGATACTGAAGCTTTCTTT.

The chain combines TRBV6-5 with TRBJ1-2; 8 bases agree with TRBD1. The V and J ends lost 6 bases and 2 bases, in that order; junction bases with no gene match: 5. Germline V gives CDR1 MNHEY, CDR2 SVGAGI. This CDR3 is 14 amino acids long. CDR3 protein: CASRGNRGNYGYTF. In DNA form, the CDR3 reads TGTGCCAGCAGGGGGAACAGGGGGAACTATGGCTACACCTTC.

The CDR3 DNA is TGTGCCTGGAGTCCTGACAGGCACTATGGCTACACCTTC. Translated: CAWSPDRHYGYTF. The chain has TRBV30 and TRBJ1-2; tentative D call: TRBD1 (6 bases). The V gene lost 2 bases and the J gene lost 3 bases, with 10 bases spanning the gap. This CDR3 contains 13 residues. Germline V gives CDR1 GTSNPN, CDR2 SVGIG (reference sequence).

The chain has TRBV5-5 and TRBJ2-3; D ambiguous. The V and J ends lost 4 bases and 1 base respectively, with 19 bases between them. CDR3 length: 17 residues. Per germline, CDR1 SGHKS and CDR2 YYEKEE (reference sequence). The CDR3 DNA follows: TGTGCCAGCAGCCCCCACTCCAGGCTGGGTGGCACAGATACGCAGTATTTT. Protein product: CASSPHSRLGGTDTQYF.

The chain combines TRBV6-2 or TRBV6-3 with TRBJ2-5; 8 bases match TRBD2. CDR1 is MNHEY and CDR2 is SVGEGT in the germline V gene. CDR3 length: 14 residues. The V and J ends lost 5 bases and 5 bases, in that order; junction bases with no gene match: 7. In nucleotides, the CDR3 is TGTGCCAGCAGTACGGGACTAGAAGGGGAGACCCAGTACTTC. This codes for CASSTGLEGETQYF.

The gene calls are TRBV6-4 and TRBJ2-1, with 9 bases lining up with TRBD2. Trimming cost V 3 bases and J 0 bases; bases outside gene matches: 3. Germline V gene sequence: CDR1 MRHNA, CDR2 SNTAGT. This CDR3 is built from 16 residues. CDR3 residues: CASSDERGVSYNEQFF. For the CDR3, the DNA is TGTGCCAGCAGTGATGAGCGGGGGGTCTCCTACAATGAGCAGTTCTTC.

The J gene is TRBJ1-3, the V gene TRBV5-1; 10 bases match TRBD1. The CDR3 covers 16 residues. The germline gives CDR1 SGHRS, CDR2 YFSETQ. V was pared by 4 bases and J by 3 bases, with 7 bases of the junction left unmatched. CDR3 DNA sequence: TGCGCCAGCAGCCCCGGGACAGGGGTTTTTGGAAACACCATATATTTT. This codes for CASSPGTGVFGNTIYF.

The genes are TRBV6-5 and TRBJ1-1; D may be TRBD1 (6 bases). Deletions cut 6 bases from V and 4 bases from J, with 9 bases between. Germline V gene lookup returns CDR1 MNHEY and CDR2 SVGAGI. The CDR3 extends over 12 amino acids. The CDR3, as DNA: TGTGCCAGCAGACAGGGTCCCACTGAAGCTTTCTTT. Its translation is CASRQGPTEAFF.